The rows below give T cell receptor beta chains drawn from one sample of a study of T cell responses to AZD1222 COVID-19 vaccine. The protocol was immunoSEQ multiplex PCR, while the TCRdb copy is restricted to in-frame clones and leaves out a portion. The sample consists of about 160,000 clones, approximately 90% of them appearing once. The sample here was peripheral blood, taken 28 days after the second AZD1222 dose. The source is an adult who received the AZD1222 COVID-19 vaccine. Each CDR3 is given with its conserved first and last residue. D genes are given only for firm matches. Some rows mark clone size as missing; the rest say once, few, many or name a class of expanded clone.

cdr3_nt: TGTGCCACCAGCAGAGAAAAGAATCAGCCCCAGCATTTT; cdr3_aa: CATSREKNQPQHF; v_call: TRBV15; j_call: TRBJ1-5; d_call: -; clone_size: -; cdr3_length: 13
cdr3_nt: TGTGCCAGCAGCTCGGGGGAGCAGTACTTC; cdr3_aa: CASSSGEQYF; v_call: TRBV11-2; j_call: TRBJ2-7; d_call: -; clone_size: -; cdr3_length: 10
cdr3_nt: TGTGCCACCAGCAGTGACCTCTCTGGGGCCAACGTCCTGACTTTC; cdr3_aa: CATSSDLSGANVLTF; v_call: TRBV15; j_call: TRBJ2-6; d_call: -; clone_size: -; cdr3_length: 15
cdr3_nt: TGTGCCAGCTCACCACGCAGCGAGGGTACCCAGCCCCAGCATTTT; cdr3_aa: CASSPRSEGTQPQHF; v_call: TRBV18; j_call: TRBJ1-5; d_call: -; clone_size: -; cdr3_length: 15
cdr3_nt: TGTGCCAGCAGCCCCGACAGGCCTGAAAAGGCCGAAGCTTTCTTT; cdr3_aa: CASSPDRPEKAEAFF; v_call: TRBV7-9; j_call: TRBJ1-1; d_call: -; clone_size: once; cdr3_length: 15
cdr3_nt: TGTGCCAGCAGTGAACCGACAGGGCCCCACGCCGGGGAGCTGTTTTTT; cdr3_aa: CASSEPTGPHAGELFF; v_call: TRBV2; j_call: TRBJ2-2; d_call: TRBD1; clone_size: -; cdr3_length: 16
cdr3_nt: TGCGCCAGCAGCTTGCCCGGGGGGAACTACAATGAGCAGTTCTTC; cdr3_aa: CASSLPGGNYNEQFF; v_call: TRBV5-1; j_call: TRBJ2-1; d_call: TRBD2; clone_size: -; cdr3_length: 15
cdr3_nt: TGTGCCAGCTCGTCCTCGGGGGGCTCGAGGGGTTTTTCACCCCTCCACTTT; cdr3_aa: CASSSSGGSRGFSPLHF; v_call: TRBV18; j_call: TRBJ1-6; d_call: -; clone_size: -; cdr3_length: 17
cdr3_nt: TGTGCCATCAGTGAGTCGGGCAGGGGGACCTACGAGCAGTACTTC; cdr3_aa: CAISESGRGTYEQYF; v_call: TRBV10-3; j_call: TRBJ2-7; d_call: TRBD1; clone_size: -; cdr3_length: 15
cdr3_nt: TGTGCCAGTAGTGCCCCTACGGGGACTAGAGCTTTCTTT; cdr3_aa: CASSAPTGTRAFF; v_call: TRBV19; j_call: TRBJ1-1; d_call: -; clone_size: -; cdr3_length: 13
cdr3_nt: TGTGCCAGCAGTACATCCCCGGGGGCAGGATCCTACTACACCTTC; cdr3_aa: CASSTSPGAGSYYTF; v_call: TRBV6-5; j_call: TRBJ1-2; d_call: -; clone_size: -; cdr3_length: 15
cdr3_nt: TGTGCCATTGGCTTGACAGGGGGCGGCAATCAGCCCCAGCATTTT; cdr3_aa: CAIGLTGGGNQPQHF; v_call: TRBV10-3; j_call: TRBJ1-5; d_call: TRBD1; clone_size: -; cdr3_length: 15
cdr3_nt: TGTGCCAGCAGCTTGGGCCCCCAGGGGTATAGCAATCAGCCCCAGCATTTT; cdr3_aa: CASSLGPQGYSNQPQHF; v_call: TRBV5-8; j_call: TRBJ1-5; d_call: -; clone_size: -; cdr3_length: 17
cdr3_nt: TGTGCCTCCAATCCCCACAGGAGAGTTACGACCTACGAGCAGTACTTC; cdr3_aa: CASNPHRRVTTYEQYF; v_call: TRBV24-1; j_call: TRBJ2-7; d_call: -; clone_size: -; cdr3_length: 16
cdr3_nt: TGTGCCAGCAGCACTAGGACTAGCACAGATACGCAGTATTTT; cdr3_aa: CASSTRTSTDTQYF; v_call: TRBV7-6; j_call: TRBJ2-3; d_call: -; clone_size: -; cdr3_length: 14
cdr3_nt: TGCAGCGTTCAGGGTTTTGGGGACAGTGAAGCTTTCTTT; cdr3_aa: CSVQGFGDSEAFF; v_call: TRBV29-1; j_call: TRBJ1-1; d_call: TRBD1; clone_size: -; cdr3_length: 13
cdr3_nt: TGTGCCAGCAGTACAAAATCGCGGCTATATGGCTACACCTTC; cdr3_aa: CASSTKSRLYGYTF; v_call: TRBV6-5; j_call: TRBJ1-2; d_call: -; clone_size: -; cdr3_length: 14
cdr3_nt: TGTGCCAGCAGCTTAGGTGGGGGAAGCTACAATGAGCAGTTCTTC; cdr3_aa: CASSLGGGSYNEQFF; v_call: TRBV11-2; j_call: TRBJ2-1; d_call: -; clone_size: -; cdr3_length: 15
cdr3_nt: TGTGCCAGCAGCTTGGCCGGGACATTTACCCAGAACACTGAAGCTTTCTTT; cdr3_aa: CASSLAGTFTQNTEAFF; v_call: TRBV5-8; j_call: TRBJ1-1; d_call: -; clone_size: -; cdr3_length: 17
cdr3_nt: TGTGCCAGCAGCCAAGATAGTAGGGGACTAGGGTCCCGCGAGCAGTACTTC; cdr3_aa: CASSQDSRGLGSREQYF; v_call: TRBV4-2; j_call: TRBJ2-7; d_call: TRBD2; clone_size: few; cdr3_length: 17
cdr3_nt: TGTGCCAGCAGTTACAGGGGGCAAAAAGATACGCAGTATTTT; cdr3_aa: CASSYRGQKDTQYF; v_call: TRBV6-7; j_call: TRBJ2-3; d_call: TRBD1; clone_size: -; cdr3_length: 14
cdr3_nt: TGTGCCAGCAGTTTACAGAGAATGAACACTGAAGCTTTCTTT; cdr3_aa: CASSLQRMNTEAFF; v_call: TRBV27; j_call: TRBJ1-1; d_call: -; clone_size: -; cdr3_length: 14
cdr3_nt: TGTGCCAGCAGTGATGGGGGGCGCTCCTACGAGCAGTACTTC; cdr3_aa: CASSDGGRSYEQYF; v_call: TRBV25-1; j_call: TRBJ2-7; d_call: -; clone_size: -; cdr3_length: 14
cdr3_nt: TGTGCCAGCAGCTCGCGAAGCTATGGCTACACCTTC; cdr3_aa: CASSSRSYGYTF; v_call: TRBV7-9; j_call: TRBJ1-2; d_call: -; clone_size: -; cdr3_length: 12
cdr3_nt: TGTGCCATCAGTGAGTCGAGGGTTGGCGTCCGGAGCGCCTATGGCTACACCTTC; cdr3_aa: CAISESRVGVRSAYGYTF; v_call: TRBV10-3; j_call: TRBJ1-2; d_call: -; clone_size: -; cdr3_length: 18
cdr3_nt: TGTGCCAGCAGCCAAGATCCACAGGGAAGGGAAAAACTGTTTTTT; cdr3_aa: CASSQDPQGREKLFF; v_call: TRBV3-1/TRBV3-2; j_call: TRBJ1-4; d_call: -; clone_size: -; cdr3_length: 15
cdr3_nt: TGTGCCAGTTACGGGCCGTATAGCAATCAGCCCCAGCATTTT; cdr3_aa: CASYGPYSNQPQHF; v_call: TRBV19; j_call: TRBJ1-5; d_call: -; clone_size: -; cdr3_length: 14
cdr3_nt: TGTGCCAGCAGCAATCCGAGACAGGGCGGCGAAGCCACAGATACGCAGTATTTT; cdr3_aa: CASSNPRQGGEATDTQYF; v_call: TRBV9; j_call: TRBJ2-3; d_call: TRBD1; clone_size: -; cdr3_length: 18
cdr3_nt: TGCGCCAGCAGCTCGGACAACTCCTACGAGCAGTACTTC; cdr3_aa: CASSSDNSYEQYF; v_call: TRBV5-1; j_call: TRBJ2-7; d_call: -; clone_size: -; cdr3_length: 13
cdr3_nt: TGTGCCAGCAGTTTAAGGCCCGAGGTCGCTTCACCCCTCCACTTT; cdr3_aa: CASSLRPEVASPLHF; v_call: TRBV27; j_call: TRBJ1-6; d_call: -; clone_size: -; cdr3_length: 15
cdr3_nt: TGTGCCAGCAGCTTAGAAGTGGGATCAGCATTCTTACCCCTCCACTTT; cdr3_aa: CASSLEVGSAFLPLHF; v_call: TRBV11-2; j_call: TRBJ1-6; d_call: -; clone_size: -; cdr3_length: 16
cdr3_nt: TGTGCCAGCAGCCTCCTCAATTCTGGTCGCCTTTATGAGCAGTTCTTC; cdr3_aa: CASSLLNSGRLYEQFF; v_call: TRBV5-8; j_call: TRBJ2-1; d_call: -; clone_size: -; cdr3_length: 16